This is a list of T cell receptor beta chains from one sample in a study of blood T cell repertoires in COVID-19. The protocol was immunoSEQ multiplex PCR, while the TCRdb copy is restricted to in-frame clones and leaves out a portion. This table holds approximately 190,000 clones, roughly four fifths found once. Sequencing was performed on peripheral blood. These receptor sequences come from a man aged 25-45 years with active or convalescent COVID-19. CDR3s include the opening cysteine and the closing phenylalanine or tryptophan. A D gene is named only where the DNA matches it firmly. Not all rows give a size; the values are once, few, many and, for expanded clones, a class.

TRBV7-6,.,TRBD1,TRBJ2-5,CASSYGQGQETQYF,TGTGCCAGCAGCTATGGACAGGGACAAGAGACCCAGTACTTC
TRBV7-9,.,.,TRBJ1-6,CASRLANSPLHF,TGTGCCAGCAGGCTGGCTAATTCACCCCTCCACTTT
TRBV25-1,.,.,TRBJ1-3,CASSEGGRPGFEGTIYF,TGTGCCAGCAGTGAAGGTGGTAGACCAGGGTTCGAAGGCACCATATATTTT
TRBV10-3,.,.,TRBJ1-2,CAISESSPGYGYTF,TGTGCCATCAGTGAGTCGAGCCCGGGGTATGGCTACACCTTC
TRBV2,once,.,TRBJ1-3,CASRATGTSGNTIYF,TGTGCCAGCAGAGCTACAGGTACCTCTGGAAACACCATATATTTT
TRBV28,.,.,TRBJ1-5,CASWMQGHSNQPQHF,TGTGCCAGCTGGATGCAGGGACATAGCAATCAGCCCCAGCATTTT
TRBV4-1,.,.,TRBJ1-2,CASSQGRGSIGDGYTF,TGCGCCAGCAGCCAAGGCCGGGGGAGTATAGGAGATGGCTACACCTTC
TRBV9,.,TRBD1,TRBJ1-1,CASSVGQGASRPEAFF,TGTGCCAGCAGCGTAGGACAGGGGGCCAGTCGCCCGGAAGCTTTCTTT
TRBV20-1,.,.,TRBJ1-2,CSASLVSGYTF,TGCAGTGCTAGTCTAGTCAGCGGCTACACCTTC
TRBV19,.,.,TRBJ1-1,CASSIGTVNTEAFF,TGTGCCAGTAGTATAGGGACAGTGAACACTGAAGCTTTCTTT
TRBV7-8,once,TRBD2,TRBJ2-1,CASSLGVGGPDSYNEQFF,TGTGCCAGCAGCTTAGGAGTGGGAGGGCCAGACTCCTACAATGAGCAGTTCTTC
TRBV2,.,TRBD1,TRBJ1-1,CASMTGSPEAFF,TGTGCCAGCATGACAGGGAGCCCTGAAGCTTTCTTT
TRBV19,.,TRBD2,TRBJ2-5,CASSTLAGGPWETQYF,TGTGCCAGTAGTACCCTAGCGGGGGGGCCCTGGGAGACCCAGTACTTC
TRBV23-1,few,.,TRBJ1-6,CASSPIMGSSYNSPLHF,TGCGCCAGCAGTCCAATCATGGGGAGCTCCTATAATTCACCCCTCCACTTT
TRBV18,.,TRBD1,TRBJ1-2,CASSPATGQYGYTF,TGTGCCAGCTCACCAGCGACAGGGCAGTATGGCTACACCTTC
TRBV7-6,.,.,TRBJ2-1,CASSSDHEQFF,TGTGCCAGCAGCTCAGATCATGAGCAGTTCTTC
TRBV9,.,TRBD2,TRBJ2-6,CASSVREGFYSSGANVLTF,TGTGCCAGCAGCGTAAGGGAGGGATTTTACTCCTCTGGGGCCAACGTCCTGACTTTC